The 17 T cell receptor beta chains given below trace back to one sample, sequenced in a study of shared clonotypes between healthy human individuals. Sequencing used immunoSEQ multiplex PCR; TCRdb keeps in-frame clones, though not all of them. The sample lists 2 million to 3 million clones, 80% to 95% occurring once. The sample comprised naive CD4+ T cells from PBMCs. Noted subset: CD45RA+ positively selected. These receptors all come from a man younger than 30 in good health. Some clones in this sample may be carry-over from other donors' samples.

This clone was seen only once. The V call is TRBV5-4, the J call TRBJ1-1, with TRBD1 matching 7 bases. CDR1 is SGHNT, CDR2 YYREEE, per germline (reference sequence). This CDR3 has 16 residues. J was trimmed by 2 bases and V by 3 bases; bases with no gene match: 10. Written as DNA, the CDR3 is TGTGCCAGCAGCTCAGCCCAACAGGGGTCAAACACTGAAGCTTTCTTT. Encoded protein: CASSSAQQGSNTEAFF.

The CDR3 DNA follows: TGTGCCAGCTCCACCTCCGGGACAGGGATGTACGAGCAGTACTTC. As protein: CASSTSGTGMYEQYF. This chain links TRBV2 with TRBJ2-7; 9 bases are shared with TRBD1. Germline V gene sequence: CDR1 SNHLY, CDR2 FYNNEI. CDR3 length: 15 amino acids. Germline trimming cut 8 bases from V and 4 bases from J; bases unmatched to any gene: 12. Drawing the rest from reference TRBV2 and TRBJ2-7, the complete variable domain is EPEVTQTPSHQVTQMGQEVILRCVPISNHLYFYWYRQILGQKVEFLVSFYNNEISEKSEIFDDQFSVERPDGSNFTLKIRSTKLEDSAMYFCASSTSGTGMYEQYFGPGTRLTVT.

V is TRBV10-3 and J is TRBJ1-2; no definite D call. Trimming stripped 6 bases from V and 1 base from J, with 9 bases between. Germline-derived CDR1 and CDR2 are ENHRY and SYGVKD. CDR3 size: 13 residues. Here the CDR3 DNA reads TGTGCCATCAGGACCGAAAATAACTATGGCTACACCTTC. Amino acids: CAIRTENNYGYTF.

The rearrangement joins TRBV27 to TRBJ2-2; D ambiguous. CDR3 length: 15 residues. V was pared by 4 bases and J by 6 bases, with 15 bases between. Germline values: CDR1 MNHEY, CDR2 SMNVEV (reference sequence). The DNA of the CDR3 is TGTGCCAGCAGTTCCCACCGATTGCGGCCCGGGGAGCTGTTTTTT. Protein sequence: CASSSHRLRPGELFF.

V and J are TRBV5-6 and TRBJ2-2; D is perhaps TRBD1 or TRBD2 (5 bases each). Trimming took off 4 bases at V and 4 bases at J, with 11 bases between the two ends. CDR3 length: 14 residues. Germline assignment: CDR1 SGHDT and CDR2 YYEEEE. CDR3 region: CASSMGRSTGELFF. The CDR3 DNA sequence: TGTGCCAGCAGCATGGGACGGAGCACCGGGGAGCTGTTTTTT. The complete variable domain, with remaining parts taken from reference TRBV5-6 and TRBJ2-2, reads DAGVTQSPTHLIKTRGQQVTLRCSPKSGHDTVSWYQQALGQGPQFIFQYYEEEERQRGNFPDRFSGHQFPNYSSELNVNALLLGDSALYLCASSMGRSTGELFFGEGSRLTVL.

The chain combines TRBV6-6 with TRBJ2-5; D is undetermined. Looked up from germline, CDR1 is MNHNY and CDR2 is SVGAGI (reference sequence). Trimming pared 6 bases from V and 5 bases from J, leaving 13 bases between. The CDR3 loop spans 13 amino acids. DNA for the CDR3: TGTGCCAGCAGCCCCGGTTACGAGGAGACCCAGTACTTC. Translated: CASSPGYEETQYF.

Written as DNA, the CDR3 is TGTGCCAGCAGCGTCTACGCCGGGATAGGGCCCCAGCATTTT. This translates into CASSVYAGIGPQHF. The chain recombines TRBV5-6 with TRBJ1-5; D is uncertain. V lost 4 bases, J lost 9 bases, and 17 bases lay in between. Germline V lookup: CDR1 SGHDT, CDR2 YYEEEE. The CDR3 extends over 14 amino acids.

The chain employs TRBV5-6 and TRBJ2-5; D possibly corresponds to TRBD2 (6 bases). The germline V gene has CDR1 SGHDT and CDR2 YYEEEE. This CDR3 is built from 15 residues. Trimming removed 1 base at V and 4 bases at J, with 14 bases between. The CDR3 bases are TGTGCCAGCAGCTTGTTTGGGAGGTCGGCAGAGACCCAGTACTTC. Residues: CASSLFGRSAETQYF.

The rearrangement links TRBV5-1 to TRBJ2-3, with D perhaps matching TRBD1 (7 bases). Germline CDR1 and CDR2: SGHRS and YFSETQ. The CDR3 contains 13 residues. V gave up 6 bases and J gave up 14 bases, with 22 bases separating them. As DNA, the CDR3 is TGCGCCAGCACCCCAAAGGGTCAGGGGGGCCCGTATTTT. This encodes CASTPKGQGGPYF.

V and J are TRBV18 and TRBJ1-2, with 9 bases matching TRBD1. This CDR3 comprises 18 residues. V trimming: 4 bases; J trimming: 4 bases; junction bases outside the gene matches: 16. Looked up from germline, CDR1 is KGHSH and CDR2 is LQKENI. The CDR3 loop is CASSHGVKQGAPGYGYTF. CDR3 sequence (DNA): TGTGCCAGCTCACACGGCGTAAAACAGGGGGCGCCGGGCTATGGCTACACCTTC. Full variable domain (remainder filled in from reference TRBV18 and TRBJ1-2): NAGVMQNPRHLVRRRGQEARLRCSPMKGHSHVYWYRQLPEEGLKFMVYLQKENIIDESGMPKERFSAEFPKEGPSILRIQQVVRGDSAAYFCASSHGVKQGAPGYGYTFGSGTRLTVV.

The rearrangement uses TRBV5-4 and TRBJ1-1; TRBD1 might be the D (5 bases). The CDR3 consists of 15 residues. CDR1 and CDR2 (germline): SGHNT, YYREEE (reference sequence). Trimming stripped 4 bases from V and 1 base from J, with 14 bases between. The CDR3 coding sequence is TGTGCCAGCAGCCCGGACCGTCAGGGGAACACTGAAGCTTTCTTT. Translated: CASSPDRQGNTEAFF. The full variable domain, completed using reference TRBV5-4 and TRBJ1-1, is ETGVTQSPTHLIKTRGQQVTLRCSSQSGHNTVSWYQQALGQGPQFIFQYYREEENGRGNFPPRFSGLQFPNYSSELNVNALELDDSALYLCASSPDRQGNTEAFFGQGTRLTVV.

The chain joins TRBV2 to TRBJ2-2; TRBD1 aligns across 10 bases. Germline V gene lookup returns CDR1 SNHLY and CDR2 FYNNEI. CDR3 length: 14 amino acids. Trimming at V came to 6 bases and at J to 7 bases, leaving 5 bases not matched to a gene. CDR3 region: CASSSGQGSGELFF. The CDR3 DNA is TGTGCCAGCAGCTCGGGACAGGGGAGCGGGGAGCTGTTTTTT.

The chain joins TRBV10-1 to TRBJ2-1, with no clear D. From germline, CDR1 is WNHNN and CDR2 SYGVQD (reference sequence). The CDR3 sequence is 11 residues long. V was cut by 0 bases and J by 9 bases, with 3 bases left in between. CDR3 in amino acids: CASSESGEQFF. For the CDR3, the DNA is TGCGCCAGCAGTGAGTCGGGTGAGCAGTTCTTC.

This sequence joins TRBV6-1 and TRBJ1-2; 8 positions agree with TRBD1. The CDR3 extends over 15 amino acids. CDR1 and CDR2 (germline): MNHNS, SASEGT. With V trimmed by 2 bases and J by 4 bases, 6 bases remained unmatched. The CDR3 here is CASSEIDRGGYGYTF. DNA of the CDR3: TGTGCCAGCAGTGAAATCGACAGGGGCGGCTATGGCTACACCTTC.

The chain carries TRBV14 and TRBJ1-4; D is possibly TRBD1 (6 bases). The V gene's germline CDR1 is SGHDN and CDR2 FVKESK. The CDR3 covers 14 residues. V was cut by 0 bases and J by 12 bases, with 14 bases left in between. The CDR3 DNA is TGTGCCAGCAGCCAAGAGACCCGGGGGCGAGAACTGTTTTTT. As protein: CASSQETRGRELFF.

The rearrangement uses TRBV27 and TRBJ2-7; possible D gene TRBD1, 7 bases. Germline V CDR1 and CDR2: MNHEY, SMNVEV (reference sequence). V dropped 2 bases and J dropped 5 bases, with 19 bases sitting between them. The CDR3 is 16 amino acids. CDR3 DNA: TGTGCCAGCAGTTTAAGGGGCGGGACAGCGTTTAACGAGCAGTACTTC. Translating gives CASSLRGGTAFNEQYF.

The V gene is TRBV7-2, the J gene TRBJ1-3; D not resolved. The CDR3 extends over 14 amino acids. V was cut by 5 bases and J by 3 bases, with 11 bases left in between. Germline V gives CDR1 SGHTA, CDR2 FQGNSA. Here the CDR3 DNA reads TGTGCCAGCAGCCCGTCCGGGGATGGAAACACCATATATTTT. As protein: CASSPSGDGNTIYF.